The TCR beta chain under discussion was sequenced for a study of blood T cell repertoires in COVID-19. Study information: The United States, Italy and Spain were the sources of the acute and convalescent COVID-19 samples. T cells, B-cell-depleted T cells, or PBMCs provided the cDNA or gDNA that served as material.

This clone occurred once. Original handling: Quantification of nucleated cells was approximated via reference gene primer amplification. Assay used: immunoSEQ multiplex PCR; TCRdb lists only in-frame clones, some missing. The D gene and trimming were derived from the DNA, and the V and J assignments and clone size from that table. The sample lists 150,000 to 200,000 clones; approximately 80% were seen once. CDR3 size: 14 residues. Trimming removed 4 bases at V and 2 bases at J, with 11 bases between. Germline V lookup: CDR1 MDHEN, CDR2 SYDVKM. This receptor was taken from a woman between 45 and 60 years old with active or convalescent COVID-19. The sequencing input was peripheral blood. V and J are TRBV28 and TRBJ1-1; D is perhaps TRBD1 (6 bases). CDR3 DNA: TGTGCCAGCAGTTCCGGGGGGGCAAACACTGAAGCTTTCTTT. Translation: CASSSGGANTEAFF.